Below, 3 T cell receptor beta chains from the same sample are listed, as sequenced in a study of T-cell memory formation after mild COVID-19. In TCRdb, the 5' RACE reads were re-called with MiXCR into one record per CDR3 protein. The profile shows 210,000 or so distinct CDR3 sequences, under 30% of them singletons. Sequenced sample: PBMCs or a T cell subset sorted from them (not recorded which). The source of these receptors is an adult woman who had mild COVID-19 (a few samples of this study predate the infection). Cell type and time point are not known.

CDR3 sequence: CASSLAPRNEQFF. CDR3 DNA sequence: TGTGCCAGCAGTTTAGCCCCCCGGAATGAGCAGTTCTTC. This sequence joins TRBV12-3 or TRBV12-4 and TRBJ2-1; D unclear. V lost 0 bases and J lost 7, with 7 bases in between. This CDR3 contains 13 residues.

This clonotype showed up just a few times. This chain joins TRBV7-8 and TRBJ2-7; D is unresolved. The CDR3 is made up of 12 amino acids. Germline assignment: CDR1 SGHVS and CDR2 FQNEAQ. V lost 5 bases and J 5 bases, leaving 10 bases between the germline ends. The CDR3, as DNA: TGTGCCAGCAGCCCGTCGGCCCACGAGCAGTACTTC. Its translation: CASSPSAHEQYF. Using reference TRBV7-8 and TRBJ2-7 for the parts outside the CDR3, the full variable domain is GAGVSQSPRYKVAKRGQDVALRCDPISGHVSLFWYQQALGQGPEFLTYFQNEAQLDKSGLPSDRFFAERPEGSVSTLKIQRTQQEDSAVYLCASSPSAHEQYFGPGTRLTVT.

V gene TRBV11-2 combines with J gene TRBJ2-7; D may correspond to TRBD1 or TRBD2 (5 bases each). V lost 5 bases, J lost 0 bases, and 17 bases lay in between. This CDR3 region has 16 residues. Germline V gene data show CDR1 as SGHAT and CDR2 as FQNNGV. DNA of the CDR3: TGTGCCAGCAGCCCCCGTGGAGGACACAGCTCCTACGAGCAGTACTTC. It encodes CASSPRGGHSSYEQYF.